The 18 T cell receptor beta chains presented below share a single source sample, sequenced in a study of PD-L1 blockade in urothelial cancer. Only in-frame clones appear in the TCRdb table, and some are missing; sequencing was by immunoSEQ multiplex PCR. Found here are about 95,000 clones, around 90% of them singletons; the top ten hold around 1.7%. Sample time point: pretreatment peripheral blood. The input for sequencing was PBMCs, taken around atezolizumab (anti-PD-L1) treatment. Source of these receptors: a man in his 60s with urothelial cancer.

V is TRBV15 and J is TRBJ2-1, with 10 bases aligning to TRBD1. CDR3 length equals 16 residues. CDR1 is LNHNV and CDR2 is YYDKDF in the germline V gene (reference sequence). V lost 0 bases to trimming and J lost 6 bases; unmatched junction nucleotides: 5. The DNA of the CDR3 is TGTGCCACCAGCAGAGAGACAGGGGGCGTCTTCAATGAGCAGTTCTTC. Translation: CATSRETGGVFNEQFF.

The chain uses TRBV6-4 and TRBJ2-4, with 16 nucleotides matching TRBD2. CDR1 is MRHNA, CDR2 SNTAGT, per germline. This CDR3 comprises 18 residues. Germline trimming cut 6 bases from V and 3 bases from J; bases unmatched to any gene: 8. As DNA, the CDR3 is TGTGCCAGCAGGGGACTAGCGGGAGGGCCCTCGGACAAAAACATTCAGTACTTC. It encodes CASRGLAGGPSDKNIQYF.

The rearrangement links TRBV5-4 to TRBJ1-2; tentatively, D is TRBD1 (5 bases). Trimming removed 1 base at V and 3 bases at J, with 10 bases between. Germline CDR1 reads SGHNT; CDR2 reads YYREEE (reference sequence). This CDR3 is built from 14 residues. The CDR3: CASSLSPGYYGYTF. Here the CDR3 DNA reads TGTGCCAGCAGCTTGAGTCCAGGGTACTATGGCTACACCTTC.

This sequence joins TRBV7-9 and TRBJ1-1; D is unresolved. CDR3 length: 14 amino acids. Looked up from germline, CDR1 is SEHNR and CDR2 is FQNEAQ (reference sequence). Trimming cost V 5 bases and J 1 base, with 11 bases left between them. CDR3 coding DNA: TGTGCCAGCAGCCCCTCTGGAGCGAACACTGAAGCTTTCTTT. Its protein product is CASSPSGANTEAFF.

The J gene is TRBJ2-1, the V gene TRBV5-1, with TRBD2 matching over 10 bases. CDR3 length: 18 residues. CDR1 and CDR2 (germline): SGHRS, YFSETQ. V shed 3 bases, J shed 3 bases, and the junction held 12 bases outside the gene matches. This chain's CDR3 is CASSSRGKREGFYNEQFF. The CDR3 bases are TGCGCCAGCAGCTCCCGCGGAAAGCGGGAGGGCTTCTACAATGAGCAGTTCTTC.

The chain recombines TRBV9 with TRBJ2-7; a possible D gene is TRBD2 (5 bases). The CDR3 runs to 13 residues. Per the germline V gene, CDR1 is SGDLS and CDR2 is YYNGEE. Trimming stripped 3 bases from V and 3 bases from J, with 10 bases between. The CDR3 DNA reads TGTGCCAGCAGCGCCCGTGCGGGCTACGAGCAGTACTTC. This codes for CASSARAGYEQYF.

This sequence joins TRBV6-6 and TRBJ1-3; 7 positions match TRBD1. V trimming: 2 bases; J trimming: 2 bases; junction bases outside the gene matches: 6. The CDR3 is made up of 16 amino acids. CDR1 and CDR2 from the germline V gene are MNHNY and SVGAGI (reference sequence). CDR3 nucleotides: TGTGCCAGCAGTTACCCCGGGACAGAAGCTGGAAACACCATATATTTT. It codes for CASSYPGTEAGNTIYF.

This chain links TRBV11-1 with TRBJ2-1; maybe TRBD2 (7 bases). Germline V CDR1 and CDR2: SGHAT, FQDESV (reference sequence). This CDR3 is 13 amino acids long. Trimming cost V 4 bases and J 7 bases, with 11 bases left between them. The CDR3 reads CASSWGGRNEQFF. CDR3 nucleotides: TGTGCCAGCAGCTGGGGGGGCCGTAATGAGCAGTTCTTC.

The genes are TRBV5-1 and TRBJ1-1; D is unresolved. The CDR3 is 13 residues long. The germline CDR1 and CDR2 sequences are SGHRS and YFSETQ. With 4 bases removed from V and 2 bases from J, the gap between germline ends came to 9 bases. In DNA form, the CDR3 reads TGCGCCAGCAGCCGAACAGTTAACACTGAAGCTTTCTTT. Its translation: CASSRTVNTEAFF.

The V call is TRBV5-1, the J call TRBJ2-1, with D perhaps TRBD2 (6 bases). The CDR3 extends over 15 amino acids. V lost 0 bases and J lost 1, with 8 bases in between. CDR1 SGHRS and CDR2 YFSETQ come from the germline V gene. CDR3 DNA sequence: TGCGCCAGCAGCTTGGAGGGAGGATCCTACAATGAGCAGTTCTTC. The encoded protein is CASSLEGGSYNEQFF.

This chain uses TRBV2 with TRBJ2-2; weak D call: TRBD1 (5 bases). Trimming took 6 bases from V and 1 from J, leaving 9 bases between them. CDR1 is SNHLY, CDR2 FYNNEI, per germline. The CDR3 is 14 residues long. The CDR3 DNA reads TGTGCCAGCAGGGCCGACAGGAACACCGGGGAGCTGTTTTTT. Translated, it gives CASRADRNTGELFF. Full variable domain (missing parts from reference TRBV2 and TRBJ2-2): EPEVTQTPSHQVTQMGQEVILRCVPISNHLYFYWYRQILGQKVEFLVSFYNNEISEKSEIFDDQFSVERPDGSNFTLKIRSTKLEDSAMYFCASRADRNTGELFFGEGSRLTVL.

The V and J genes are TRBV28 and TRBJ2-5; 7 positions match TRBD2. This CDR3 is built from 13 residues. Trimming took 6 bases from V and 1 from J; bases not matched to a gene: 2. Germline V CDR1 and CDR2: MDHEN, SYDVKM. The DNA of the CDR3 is TGTGCCAGCAGGTGGGGGGGCCAAGAGACCCAGTACTTC. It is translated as CASRWGGQETQYF. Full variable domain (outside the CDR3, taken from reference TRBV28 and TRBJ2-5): DVKVTQSSRYLVKRTGEKVFLECVQDMDHENMFWYRQDPGLGLRLIYFSYDVKMKEKGDIPEGYSVSREKKERFSLILESASTNQTSMYLCASRWGGQETQYFGPGTRLLVL.

The CDR3 loop reads CASSDETSGREETQYF. CDR3 nucleotides: TGTGCCAGTAGCGACGAGACTAGCGGGAGGGAAGAGACCCAGTACTTC. The chain combines TRBV19 with TRBJ2-5; 14 positions match TRBD2. Trimming took 6 bases from V and 3 from J; bases not matched to a gene: 6. This CDR3 has 16 amino acids. Germline assignment: CDR1 LNHDA and CDR2 SQIVND (reference sequence).

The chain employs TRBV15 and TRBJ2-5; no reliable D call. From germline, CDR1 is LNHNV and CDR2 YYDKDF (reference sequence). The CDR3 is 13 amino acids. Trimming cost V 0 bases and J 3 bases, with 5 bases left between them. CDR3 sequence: CATSREREETQYF. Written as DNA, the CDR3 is TGTGCCACCAGCAGAGAACGGGAAGAGACCCAGTACTTC.

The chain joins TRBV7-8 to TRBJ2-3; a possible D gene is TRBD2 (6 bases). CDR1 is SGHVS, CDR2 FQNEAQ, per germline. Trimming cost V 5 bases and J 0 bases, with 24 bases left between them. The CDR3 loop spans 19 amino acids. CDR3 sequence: CASSNPGLANSPSTDTQYF. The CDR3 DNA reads TGTGCCAGCAGCAACCCTGGTCTAGCGAACAGCCCTAGCACAGATACGCAGTATTTT.

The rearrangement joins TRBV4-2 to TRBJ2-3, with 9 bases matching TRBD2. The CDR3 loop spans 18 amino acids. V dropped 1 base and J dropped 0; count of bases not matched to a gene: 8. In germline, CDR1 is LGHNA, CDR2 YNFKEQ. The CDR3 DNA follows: TGTGCCAGCAGCCAAGGGCGGGGGGGCCTTGGGAGCACAGATACGCAGTATTTT. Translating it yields CASSQGRGGLGSTDTQYF.

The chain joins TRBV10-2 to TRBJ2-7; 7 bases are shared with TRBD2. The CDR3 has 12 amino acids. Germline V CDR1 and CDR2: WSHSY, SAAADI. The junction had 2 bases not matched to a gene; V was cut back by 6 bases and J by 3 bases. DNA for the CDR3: TGCGCCAGCAGGGGGGGGAACTACGAGCAGTACTTC. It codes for CASRGGNYEQYF.

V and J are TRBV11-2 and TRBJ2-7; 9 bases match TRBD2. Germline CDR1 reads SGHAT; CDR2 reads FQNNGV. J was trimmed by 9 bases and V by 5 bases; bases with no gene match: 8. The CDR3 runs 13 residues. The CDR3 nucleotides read TGTGCCAGCAGCCCGGGGGGAGCGGGAGGGCAGTACTTC. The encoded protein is CASSPGGAGGQYF.